The 22 T cell receptor beta chains given below trace back to one sample, sequenced in a study of cytotoxic CD8 clonotypes in ibrutinib-treated CLL. The method was immunoSEQ multiplex PCR; TCRdb's version includes in-frame clones alone and lacks a portion of them. Among around 140,000 clones listed, about 75% were seen once. The material was PBMCs, obtained after 24 months of ibrutinib treatment. Receptors originate from a human donor with chronic lymphocytic leukemia.

The chain joins TRBV2 to TRBJ2-2; 7 bases agree with TRBD2. The germline V gene encodes CDR1 SNHLY and CDR2 FYNNEI. The CDR3 totals 15 residues. V lost 8 bases, J lost 3 bases, and 9 bases stayed unmatched. The CDR3 bases are TGTGCCAGCCCTGGTACGGGGAGGGACACCGGGGAGCTGTTTTTT. Protein sequence: CASPGTGRDTGELFF.

V is TRBV19 and J is TRBJ2-5; TRBD1 is a possible D gene (5 bases). Per germline, CDR1 LNHDA and CDR2 SQIVND (reference sequence). V lost 6 bases, J lost 4 bases, and 9 bases lay in between. The CDR3 loop spans 12 amino acids. This chain's CDR3 is CASRGVGETQYF. The CDR3 DNA follows: TGTGCCAGTAGAGGGGTCGGAGAGACCCAGTACTTC.

The CDR3: CASSVEGQGVFGYGYTF. The DNA for the CDR3 is TGTGCCAGCAGCGTAGAGGGACAGGGGGTTTTTGGCTATGGCTACACCTTC. V usage is TRBV9 and J usage is TRBJ1-2; TRBD1 matches at 11 bases. CDR3 length: 17 residues. V trimming: 0 bases; J trimming: 4 bases; junction bases outside the gene matches: 8. From germline, CDR1 is SGDLS and CDR2 YYNGEE.

This clone has more than one count but fewer than ten. This chain links TRBV7-8 with TRBJ2-7; TRBD2 might be the D (5 bases). V lost 2 bases, J lost 3 bases, and 11 bases lay in between. Germline lookup yields CDR1 SGHVS and CDR2 FQNEAQ. The CDR3 covers 14 residues. DNA for the CDR3: TGTGCCAGCAGCTTATCGCCCAGCGGCTACGAGCAGTACTTC. Protein sequence: CASSLSPSGYEQYF.

The chain recombines TRBV7-3 with TRBJ2-1, with 7 bases fitting TRBD1. Germline V gene sequence: CDR1 SGHTA, CDR2 FQGTGA. This CDR3 has 13 amino acids. The V and J ends lost 7 bases and 9 bases, in that order; junction bases with no gene match: 9. CDR3 sequence (DNA): TGTGCCAGCACCGCCCAGGGGGACACTGAGCAGTTCTTC. Protein: CASTAQGDTEQFF.

The chain is built from TRBV5-8 and TRBJ1-1; D is perhaps TRBD1 (6 bases). Trimming took off 4 bases at V and 3 bases at J, with 13 bases between the two ends. Per the germline V gene, CDR1 is SGHTS and CDR2 is YDEGEE. CDR3 size: 14 residues. This CDR3 is CASSPRGHDTEAFF. The DNA of the CDR3 is TGTGCCAGCAGCCCCAGGGGCCACGACACTGAAGCTTTCTTT.

This clone was counted a single time. The chain uses TRBV5-8 and TRBJ2-3, with D possibly being TRBD2 (5 bases). In germline, CDR1 is SGHTS, CDR2 YDEGEE. The CDR3 is 14 residues long. V gave up 5 bases and J gave up 0 bases, with 10 bases separating them. CDR3 sequence (DNA): TGTGCCAGCAGTGAGCGGCCTAGCACAGATACGCAGTATTTT. Translated: CASSERPSTDTQYF.

The chain couples TRBV14 to TRBJ2-6, with D perhaps TRBD1 or TRBD2 (5 bases each). Trimming removed 1 base at V and 2 bases at J, with 6 bases between. Germline V CDR1 and CDR2: SGHDN, FVKESK. This CDR3 has 15 residues. CDR3 loop: CASSQGGTGANVLTF. CDR3 DNA sequence: TGTGCCAGCAGCCAAGGGGGGACTGGGGCCAACGTCCTGACTTTC.

This clone has only one observation. The V call is TRBV7-2, the J call TRBJ2-1; the D is unclear. The CDR3 spans 13 residues. Germline loops: CDR1 SGHTA, CDR2 FQGNSA. Trimming took off 1 base at V and 5 bases at J, with 6 bases between the two ends. For the CDR3, the DNA is TGTGCCAGCAGCTTAGGGAGTAACAATGAGCAGTTCTTC. It is translated as CASSLGSNNEQFF. The full variable domain, rest sourced from reference TRBV7-2 and TRBJ2-1, is GAGVSQSPSNKVTEKGKDVELRCDPISGHTALYWYRQSLGQGLEFLIYFQGNSAPDKSGLPSDRFSAERTGGSVSTLTIQRTQQEDSAVYLCASSLGSNNEQFFGPGTRLTVL.

This chain uses TRBV29-1 with TRBJ2-4, with TRBD2 identical over 8 bases. CDR1 and CDR2 (germline): SQVTM, ANQGSEA. CDR3 size: 13 residues. Trimming at V came to 4 bases and at J to 11 bases, leaving 10 bases not matched to a gene. DNA of the CDR3: TGCAGCGTTGGGGGCGGGGGGCCCCAAGTTCAGTACTTC. Translation gives CSVGGGGPQVQYF.

This clone has only a few counts. J is TRBJ2-3 and V is TRBV19; D is uncertain. CDR3 length: 13 amino acids. CDR1 LNHDA and CDR2 SQIVND come from the germline V gene (reference sequence). V lost 6 bases to trimming and J lost 6 bases, with 13 bases between them. In DNA, the CDR3 is TGTGCCAGTAGCCCCTGGCAGGTGGATACGCAGTATTTT. It encodes CASSPWQVDTQYF.

The CDR3 is CASSIVGLPEIQYF. The CDR3 DNA reads as TGTGCCAGTAGTATTGTGGGACTACCTGAGATTCAGTACTTC. The rearrangement links TRBV19 to TRBJ2-4; 7 bases align to TRBD2. The CDR3 consists of 14 residues. The germline V gene encodes CDR1 LNHDA and CDR2 SQIVND (reference sequence). Trimming at V came to 3 bases and at J to 10 bases, leaving 9 bases not matched to a gene.

The chain has TRBV5-1 and TRBJ2-5; D gene ambiguous. In germline, CDR1 is SGHRS, CDR2 YFSETQ. Trimming took 2 bases from V and 0 from J, leaving 5 bases between them. The CDR3 loop spans 13 amino acids. CDR3 amino acids: CASSFGNQETQYF. In nucleotides, the CDR3 is TGCGCCAGCAGCTTTGGGAACCAAGAGACCCAGTACTTC.

The gene calls are TRBV11-3 and TRBJ2-3; 9 bases are shared with TRBD1. J lost 6 bases, V lost 4 bases, and 5 bases had no gene match. The CDR3 loop spans 14 amino acids. Germline V CDR1 and CDR2: SGHNT, YENEEA. The CDR3 bases are TGTGCCAGCAGCTGGGGACAGGGTGCGGATACGCAGTATTTT. Translation: CASSWGQGADTQYF.

This clone was counted only a few times. The chain employs TRBV12-5 and TRBJ2-3; D is unclear. The CDR3 has 15 residues. Trimming cost V 1 base and J 1 base, with 9 bases left between them. Germline lookup yields CDR1 LGHNT and CDR2 FRNRAP. CDR3 in amino acids: CASGLGVAGTDTQYF. CDR3 nucleotide sequence: TGTGCTAGTGGTTTGGGAGTAGCCGGCACAGATACGCAGTATTTT.

The chain uses TRBV18 and TRBJ1-3; D is possibly TRBD1 (6 bases). Looked up from germline, CDR1 is KGHSH and CDR2 is LQKENI. CDR3 length: 15 residues. The V and J ends lost 1 base and 4 bases respectively, with 11 bases between them. CDR3 DNA sequence: TGTGCCAGCTCACCACGGGGGACAACGGGAAACACCATATATTTT. Encoded protein: CASSPRGTTGNTIYF.

This sequence joins TRBV6-6 and TRBJ2-2; 8 bases map to TRBD2. The germline CDR1 and CDR2 sequences are MNHNY and SVGAGI (reference sequence). The CDR3 has 15 amino acids. Trimming cost V 5 bases and J 6 bases; bases outside gene matches: 8. CDR3 bases: TGTGCCAGCAGTACCAGCGGGAGTGGGGCCGGGGAGCTGTTTTTT. Amino acids: CASSTSGSGAGELFF.

The chain couples TRBV28 to TRBJ2-7; D might be TRBD2 (5 bases). V was clipped by 5 bases and J by 0 bases, with 14 bases between them. The CDR3 length is 15 residues. CDR1 is MDHEN and CDR2 is SYDVKM in the germline V gene. CDR3 region: CASSPPAGRSYEQYF. CDR3 nucleotides: TGTGCCAGCAGTCCCCCCGCGGGCCGCTCCTACGAGCAGTACTTC.

The CDR3 bases are TGTGCCAGCAGCTTAGAGGGGGCGGGGGCCAGGGGTGAAAAACTGTTTTTT. Its protein is CASSLEGAGARGEKLFF. V is TRBV7-6 and J is TRBJ1-4; TRBD1 matches at 7 bases. CDR1 and CDR2 (germline): SGHVS, FNYEAQ. The CDR3 totals 17 residues. V shed 1 base, J shed 7 bases, and the junction held 12 bases outside the gene matches. Complete variable domain (other parts from reference TRBV7-6 and TRBJ1-4): GAGVSQSPRYKVTKRGQDVALRCDPISGHVSLYWYRQALGQGPEFLTYFNYEAQQDKSGLPNDRFSAERPEGSISTLTIQRTEQRDSAMYRCASSLEGAGARGEKLFFGSGTQLSVL.

The gene calls are TRBV6-5 and TRBJ1-2; tentative D call: TRBD1 (5 bases). The CDR3 is 13 amino acids. The germline V gene encodes CDR1 MNHEY and CDR2 SVGAGI. The V end lost 7 bases, the J end lost 4 bases, and 13 bases lay between the germline ends. The CDR3 DNA sequence: TGTGCCAGCAATATGGGGACGGGCTATGGCTACACCTTC. It is translated as CASNMGTGYGYTF.

The chain employs TRBV14 and TRBJ2-7; 10 nucleotides match TRBD1. In germline, CDR1 is SGHDN, CDR2 FVKESK. The CDR3 totals 14 residues. V trimming: 4 bases; J trimming: 2 bases; junction bases outside the gene matches: 2. The CDR3 DNA reads TGTGCCAGCAGCCGTGGGACAGGGGCCTACGAGCAGTACTTC. Translation gives CASSRGTGAYEQYF.

The chain carries TRBV7-9 and TRBJ2-3; D not certain. Germline V gives CDR1 SEHNR, CDR2 FQNEAQ (reference sequence). This CDR3 comprises 12 residues. V gave up 1 base and J gave up 2 bases, with 1 base separating them. The CDR3 loop is CASSLDTDTQYF. As DNA, the CDR3 is TGTGCCAGCAGCTTAGACACAGATACGCAGTATTTT.